This T cell receptor beta chain stems from a study of blood T cells in healthy people across ages. Study-level results: Naive T cell percentage showed a strong correlation with the diversity of TCR beta.

With 2 bases removed from V and 2 bases from J, the gap between germline ends came to 11 bases. The CDR3 is made up of 15 amino acids. CDR1 is SGHDN and CDR2 is FVKESK in the germline V gene. Then a second PCR, running about 6 to 12 cycles, was carried out with a sample-barcoded 5' primer and a J-beta primer mix. A single record per CDR3 protein comes from TCRdb applying MiXCR to the 5' RACE reads. The sample records around 1,500,000 distinct CDR3 sequences, about 40% being singletons. This clonotype occurred once. Its antigen is unknown. This chain links TRBV14 with TRBJ2-3; no reliable D call. The TCR comes from a woman between 18 and 29 years old in good health. Specimen: blood. The CDR3 DNA reads as TGTGCCAGCAGCCAATTACGTATAGACACAGATACGCAGTATTTT. Protein: CASSQLRIDTDTQYF.